This T cell receptor (beta chain) is from a study of shared clonotypes between healthy human individuals. The germline V gene has CDR1 ENHRY and CDR2 SYGVKD. The V segment lost 6 bases and the J segment 7 bases; nucleotides outside the gene matches: 2. The CDR3 has 12 residues. Profiling relied on immunoSEQ multiplex PCR, and the TCRdb table lists in-frame clones only, not all of them. There are fewer than 650,000 clones in the sample; around 78% occur only once, and roughly 13% lies in the top ten. This clonotype originated in a woman in her thirties or forties in good health. Some clones in this sample may be carry-over from other donors' samples. This chain connects TRBV10-3 to TRBJ2-1, with 8 bases identical to TRBD2. The sequencing sample was made of PBMCs. The CDR3 DNA reads TGTGCCATCAGAACTAGCGGTAATGAGCAGTTCTTC. Encoded protein: CAIRTSGNEQFF.